The next 13 T cell receptor beta chains were all read from a single sample in a study of cytomegalovirus exposure and HLA in healthy donors. Researchers ran the PCR with 60 Vbeta and 13 Jbeta primers. Sequenced by immunoSEQ multiplex PCR; TCRdb stores in-frame clones only, minus some. This sample yields under 150,000 clones, of which 76% are seen a single time; 3.5% to 4% belongs to the top ten. The specimen sequenced was PBMCs. The receptors stem from a man younger than 35 in good health and CMV-seronegative.

This clone occurred once. This chain uses TRBV6-6 with TRBJ1-5, with D possibly being TRBD1 (5 bases). The CDR3 totals 14 residues. V was cut by 7 bases and J by 5 bases, with 15 bases left in between. The germline gives CDR1 MNHNY, CDR2 SVGAGI (reference sequence). This chain's CDR3 is CASTNSRDYQPQHF. The CDR3 DNA reads as TGTGCCAGCACTAACTCCAGGGACTATCAGCCCCAGCATTTT.

The chain is built from TRBV12-5 and TRBJ1-5; 8 nucleotides line up with TRBD1. CDR3 length: 18 residues. J lost 6 bases, V lost 8 bases, and 21 bases had no gene match. Germline loops: CDR1 LGHNT, CDR2 FRNRAP. CDR3 region: CASPKPDRVVRRGQPQHF. As DNA, the CDR3 is TGTGCTAGTCCGAAACCGGACAGGGTAGTGAGAAGGGGTCAGCCCCAGCATTTT.

The V and J genes are TRBV6-5 and TRBJ1-2; a possible D gene is TRBD1 (5 bases). Per germline, CDR1 MNHEY and CDR2 SVGAGI. The CDR3 is 13 residues long. V was clipped by 1 base and J by 9 bases, with 12 bases between them. The CDR3 nucleotides read TGTGCCAGCAGTTACTTTTCAAGGGGCAGCTACACCTTC. This encodes CASSYFSRGSYTF.

The table lists this clone with a few counts. The CDR3 spells CASSFDGTDYGYTF. CDR3 DNA: TGTGCCAGCAGCTTCGATGGGACAGACTATGGCTACACCTTC. The chain carries TRBV11-1 and TRBJ1-2, with 7 nucleotides matching TRBD1. Germline loops: CDR1 SGHAT, CDR2 FQDESV (reference sequence). The CDR3 consists of 14 residues. Trimming at V came to 3 bases and at J to 3 bases, leaving 4 bases not matched to a gene.

The sample holds one count of this clone. The chain joins TRBV18 to TRBJ2-7, with 8 bases aligning to TRBD1. Germline CDR1 and CDR2: KGHSH and LQKENI. CDR3 length equals 18 residues. J lost 3 bases, V lost 1 base, and 14 bases had no gene match. The CDR3 reads CASSPRFTGGFGDYEQYF. In DNA, the CDR3 is TGTGCCAGCTCACCACGGTTTACAGGGGGTTTTGGAGACTACGAGCAGTACTTC.

This sequence joins TRBV10-3 and TRBJ2-3; 16 nucleotides align to TRBD2. The CDR3 consists of 19 residues. Germline lookup yields CDR1 ENHRY and CDR2 SYGVKD. V was pared by 3 bases and J by 0 bases, with 6 bases of the junction left unmatched. The CDR3 reads CAISDWGLAGGGSTDTQYF. The CDR3 nucleotides read TGTGCCATCAGTGATTGGGGACTAGCGGGGGGGGGAAGCACAGATACGCAGTATTTT.

This clone has just a few counts. This rearrangement joins TRBV4-2 to TRBJ2-3; 10 bases fit TRBD1. The germline V gene has CDR1 LGHNA and CDR2 YNFKEQ. Unmatched junction bases numbered 12, after V lost 5 bases and J lost 4 bases. The CDR3 runs to 17 residues. The DNA for the CDR3 is TGTGCCAGCAGCGACAACCCCGGGACAGGGGTAGCAGATACGCAGTATTTT. This sequence encodes CASSDNPGTGVADTQYF.

The gene calls are TRBV7-3 and TRBJ2-1; D perhaps matches TRBD2 (6 bases). There are 15 residues in the CDR3. V shed 2 bases and J shed 3 bases, with 11 bases lying between them. Germline values: CDR1 SGHTA, CDR2 FQGTGA. CDR3 loop: CASSLGNSGYNEQFF. For the CDR3, the DNA is TGTGCCAGCAGCTTAGGAAATAGCGGCTACAATGAGCAGTTCTTC. Full variable domain (rest looked up from reference TRBV7-3 and TRBJ2-1): GAGVSQTPSNKVTEKGKYVELRCDPISGHTALYWYRQSLGQGPEFLIYFQGTGAADDSGLPNDRFFAVRPEGSVSTLKIQRTERGDSAVYLCASSLGNSGYNEQFFGPGTRLTVL.

Details on this clone: At one end the junction does not follow the germline gene, possibly because of a read error. The chain is built from TRBV6-1 and TRBJ1-1; a possible D gene is TRBD1 (5 bases). Germline-derived CDR1 and CDR2 are MNHNS and SASEGT. The CDR3 extends over 16 amino acids. The CDR3 coding sequence is TGTGCCGGCAGTGAAACCCACAAGGGGTTTGACACTGAAGCTTTCTTT. Amino acids: CAGSETHKGFDTEAFF.

This clone was recorded only once. This chain uses TRBV11-3 with TRBJ2-1; 10 bases are a match to TRBD1. Germline values: CDR1 SGHNT, CDR2 YENEEA. CDR3 length equals 15 residues. The junction had 6 bases not matched to a gene; V was cut back by 5 bases and J by 5 bases. CDR3 region: CASSRWTGGHNEQFF. DNA for the CDR3: TGTGCCAGCAGCCGGTGGACAGGGGGGCACAATGAGCAGTTCTTC.

The chain combines TRBV2 with TRBJ2-3; weak D call: TRBD2 (5 bases). V lost 4 bases and J lost 8, with 19 bases in between. CDR1 is SNHLY and CDR2 is FYNNEI in the germline V gene. The CDR3 totals 15 residues. Written as DNA, the CDR3 is TGTGCCAGCAGTGTTGCGTGGGTACGGGATACTACGCAGTATTTT. This sequence encodes CASSVAWVRDTTQYF. Together with reference TRBV2 and TRBJ2-3, the CDR3 gives the full variable domain: EPEVTQTPSHQVTQMGQEVILRCVPISNHLYFYWYRQILGQKVEFLVSFYNNEISEKSEIFDDQFSVERPDGSNFTLKIRSTKLEDSAMYFCASSVAWVRDTTQYFGPGTRLTVL.

This CDR3 is CASSPGGGEAFF. The CDR3 region has the DNA TGTGCCAGCAGCCCGGGCGGGGGTGAAGCTTTCTTT. The chain links TRBV7-3 to TRBJ1-1, with D possibly being TRBD1 (5 bases). V lost 5 bases and J lost 7, with 11 bases in between. Germline V gene sequence: CDR1 SGHTA, CDR2 FQGTGA. This CDR3 is 12 amino acids long.

This chain connects TRBV10-3 to TRBJ1-1, with TRBD1 matching 7 bases. The CDR3 covers 15 residues. J was trimmed by 8 bases and V by 6 bases; bases with no gene match: 15. The V gene's germline CDR1 is ENHRY and CDR2 SYGVKD. The CDR3, as DNA: TGTGCCATCAGCCGGGACAGAGAGTCGAATCCCGAAGCTTTCTTT. Translation: CAISRDRESNPEAFF.